A selection of T cell receptor beta chains follows, all from one sample in a study of shared clonotypes between healthy human individuals. TCRdb's copy holds only in-frame clones and misses some; the assay was immunoSEQ multiplex PCR. Here the sample spans millions of clones, about 95% being singletons. The sequencing sample was made of naive CD8+ T cells sorted from blood. All receptors derive from a man aged 18 to 30 in good health. Each CDR3 is given with its conserved first and last residue. D genes are given only for firm matches. Some rows have no size entry. The others give once, few or many, or a class for an expanded clone.

j_call v_call clone_size d_call cdr3_nt cdr3_aa
TRBJ2-7 TRBV6-5 - - TGTGCCAGCAAGGACATTTATGAAAGGCAGTACTTC CASKDIYERQYF
TRBJ2-7 TRBV19 - TRBD2 TGTGCCAGTAGTATGGGGCGGGGGACCTACGAGCAGTACTTC CASSMGRGTYEQYF
TRBJ2-7 TRBV4-1 - TRBD1 TGCGCCAGCAGCCACCGGGACAGCCCCTACGAGCAGTACTTC CASSHRDSPYEQYF
TRBJ2-2 TRBV7-8 - TRBD2 TGTGCCAGCAGCACCCGACTAGCGGGGGGCCCAGCCACCGGGGAGCTGTTTTTT CASSTRLAGGPATGELFF
TRBJ2-7 TRBV7-9 - - TGTGCCAGCACCAAAAGGGACTCTTCCTACGAGCAGTACTTC CASTKRDSSYEQYF
TRBJ1-5 TRBV27 - TRBD1 TGTGCCAGCAGTTATTTAGGACAGGGTCAGCCCCAGCATTTT CASSYLGQGQPQHF
TRBJ2-5 TRBV7-2 - TRBD2 TGTGCCAGCAGCTTAGAGCCTAGCGGGGGGTTGACCCAGTACTTC CASSLEPSGGLTQYF
TRBJ1-1 TRBV28 - - TGTGCCAGCAGCCCCAGAATGAACACTGAAGCTTTCTTT CASSPRMNTEAFF
TRBJ1-1 TRBV7-9 - - TGTGCCAGCAGCAAATGGGACGGAGGCCAATCGGCTTTCTTT CASSKWDGGQSAFF
TRBJ2-7 TRBV7-9 once TRBD1 TGTGCCAGCAGCCCGGACCTCGACAGGGTCTCCTACGAGCAGTACTTC CASSPDLDRVSYEQYF
TRBJ2-7 TRBV4-3 - TRBD2 TGCGCCAGCAGCCAAGATTGGCGGGAGGGCCCTCTCCACGAGCAGTACTTC CASSQDWREGPLHEQYF
TRBJ1-1 TRBV30 - - TGTGCCTGGACGTTCCCTTTTTCGGAGGCTTTCTTT CAWTFPFSEAFF
TRBJ2-7 TRBV27 - - TGTGCCAGCAGTTTTAGGGGGAGTGTCAACGAGCAGTACTTC CASSFRGSVNEQYF
TRBJ2-7 TRBV6-5 - TRBD2 TGTGCCAGCAATCTCCTAGCGGGAGATCCCCACGAGCAGTACTTC CASNLLAGDPHEQYF
TRBJ2-3 TRBV5-6 - - TGTGCCAGCAGCAGCGGGACAGCCACAGATACGCAGTATTTT CASSSGTATDTQYF
TRBJ2-3 TRBV9 - - TGTGCCAGCACTAAATTCCCGCAGGGCCCTGAAGATACGCAGTATTTT CASTKFPQGPEDTQYF
TRBJ2-1 TRBV27 - TRBD2 TGTGCCAGCAGTTTACGGCTAGCGGGGGGCGAGCAGTTCTTC CASSLRLAGGEQFF
TRBJ1-3 TRBV5-4 - - TGTGCCAGCAGCTTGGAAGGAGGGCTTGGGGGAAACACCATATATTTT CASSLEGGLGGNTIYF
TRBJ2-3 TRBV7-9 - - TGTGCCAGCAGCTTTCCTAGGAGTGGCACAGATACGCAGTATTTT CASSFPRSGTDTQYF
TRBJ2-4 TRBV29-1 - - TGCAGCGTTGAAGATCCTGGGGCCAAAAACATTCAGTACTTC CSVEDPGAKNIQYF
TRBJ2-2 TRBV6-4 - - TGTGCCAGCAGTGATAAGGGAACCACCGGGGAGCTGTTTTTT CASSDKGTTGELFF
TRBJ2-1 TRBV5-6 - TRBD1 TGTGCCAGCAGTATCGGACAGGGATCCTACAATGAGCAGTTCTTC CASSIGQGSYNEQFF
TRBJ2-7 TRBV4-3 - - TGCGCCAGCAGCCAAGGGGGGGACTTTACCTACGAGCAGTACTTC CASSQGGDFTYEQYF
TRBJ2-1 TRBV10-2 - - TGCGCCAGCAACCAGGCCCCGCATCTCGCCTACAATGAGCAGTTCTTC CASNQAPHLAYNEQFF
TRBJ2-7 TRBV29-1 - - TGCAGCGTTGTGGGGCCGAGCTCCTACGAGCAGTACTTC CSVVGPSSYEQYF
TRBJ1-6 TRBV19 - TRBD1 TGTGCCAGTAGTATAGGGCCCGGGACAGACTTCTCCCTCCACTTT CASSIGPGTDFSLHF
TRBJ2-7 TRBV10-1 few - TGCGCCAGCAGTCCGGACTCACTGGGCGAGCAGTACTTC CASSPDSLGEQYF
TRBJ2-5 TRBV5-4 - TRBD2 TGTGCCAGCAGCCTGGGGGGGTTACAAGAGACCCAGTACTTC CASSLGGLQETQYF
TRBJ2-3 TRBV5-6 few - TGTGCCAGCAGCTTGGGGGCAGATACGCAGTATTTT CASSLGADTQYF
TRBJ1-1 TRBV4-1 - - TGCGCCAGCAGTACCGGGGTGAACACTGAAGCTTTCTTT CASSTGVNTEAFF
TRBJ2-7 TRBV6-6 - - TGTGCCAGCAAGGGAGGAGGATACGAGCAGTACTTC CASKGGGYEQYF
TRBJ2-1 TRBV9 once - TGTGCCAGCAGCGTAGGAGGGGCATGGGATGAGCAGTTCTTC CASSVGGAWDEQFF
TRBJ1-4 TRBV28 - - TGTGCCAGCAGTTTTCTCTCTCAGACAACTAATGAAAAACTGTTTTTT CASSFLSQTTNEKLFF
TRBJ2-5 TRBV13 - TRBD1 TGTGCCAGCAGCTTAGTTGGACAGGGTCGTCAAGAGACCCAGTACTTC CASSLVGQGRQETQYF
TRBJ1-4 TRBV10-2 - - TGCGCCAGCAGTGAGGACAGTGCTAATGAAAAACTGTTTTTT CASSEDSANEKLFF
TRBJ1-2 TRBV4-1 once - TGCGCCAGCAGCCGAGATACAGGGTCTGGCTACACCTTC CASSRDTGSGYTF
TRBJ2-1 TRBV11-2 - TRBD2 TGTGCCAGCAGCTTAGCCCCGACTAGCGGCTACAATGAGCAGTTCTTC CASSLAPTSGYNEQFF
TRBJ2-1 TRBV7-9 - - TGTGCCAGCAGCTTAATCCTCGGGGTCCCAGTTGAGGAGCAGTTCTTC CASSLILGVPVEEQFF
TRBJ1-5 TRBV5-1 few - TGCGCCAGCAGCTTGGGACAATCGCAGCCCCAGCATTTT CASSLGQSQPQHF
TRBJ2-1 TRBV27 - TRBD2 TGTGCCAGCAGTCCATTGACTAGCGGCATCTACAATGAGCAGTTCTTC CASSPLTSGIYNEQFF
TRBJ1-1 TRBV9 once - TGTGCCAGCAGCGTAGGGCAAACGAACACTGAAGCTTTCTTT CASSVGQTNTEAFF
TRBJ1-2 TRBV19 - - TGTGCCAGTAGTATAGAAGACAGCACCTATGGCTACACCTTC CASSIEDSTYGYTF
TRBJ2-7 TRBV12-5 - TRBD2 TGTGCTAGTGGTTTGCGGGAGGTTAGATCCTACGAGCAGTACTTC CASGLREVRSYEQYF
TRBJ2-1 TRBV7-6 - - TGTGCCAGCAGCTTATGGGGGACTGAGCAGTTCTTC CASSLWGTEQFF
TRBJ2-1 TRBV2 - TRBD2 TGTGCCAGCAGAGCGGGGGGGTTGCGCCATGAGCAGTTCTTC CASRAGGLRHEQFF
TRBJ2-7 TRBV6-6 - - TGTGCCAGCAGTTATGGGGGCGGGTCCTACGAGCAGTACTTC CASSYGGGSYEQYF
TRBJ1-5 TRBV27 - TRBD1 TGTGCCAGCAGTACAGGGGCGCTTAGCAATCAGCCCCAGCATTTT CASSTGALSNQPQHF
TRBJ2-7 TRBV29-1 - - TGCAGCGTTGGATTAGGAGGAGACGAGCAGTACTTC CSVGLGGDEQYF
TRBJ2-3 TRBV6-6 - - TGTGCCAGCAGTTACACGATCACAGATACGCAGTATTTT CASSYTITDTQYF